This TCR beta chain stems from a study of identical twins. Study results and limitations: Twin pairs' shared out-of-frame alpha sequences were enriched in low generation probability.

In its sample, this clonotype was seen once. Its specificity is unknown. CDR1 and CDR2 from the germline V gene are MNHNS and SASEGT. V lost 7 bases to trimming and J lost 2 bases, with 17 bases between them. This CDR3 region has 15 residues. One entry per CDR3 protein results from TCRdb running MiXCR on the 5' RACE reads. The table lists a few hundred thousand distinct CDR3 sequences, roughly 9% of them singletons. The same data also went into a second study, on yellow fever vaccine responses in identical twins.

The receptor was derived from a young woman in good health. The chain couples TRBV6-1 to TRBJ1-2; D is unresolved. Sequenced: CD8+ T cells sorted from blood. CDR3 DNA sequence: TGTGCCAGCATTCTGGAACCCGCCGGGAACTATGGCTACACCTTC. It codes for CASILEPAGNYGYTF.